This TCR beta chain was observed in a study of response to subunit inactivated influenza vaccine. TCRdb passed the RT-PCR reads through MiXCR, listing each CDR3 protein once. This sample has about 480,000 distinct CDR3 sequences, with around 9.9% found just once. As concerns this clonotype: Its matching antigen is unknown.

In germline, CDR1 is DFQATT, CDR2 SNEGSKA (reference sequence). The V and J ends lost 5 bases and 3 bases, in that order; junction bases with no gene match: 3. The CDR3 runs 12 residues. Whole-study results and caveats: With each seasonal influenza vaccination, the authors suggested, few new T cells are recruited.

The chain links TRBV20-1 to TRBJ2-7; 8 positions agree with TRBD2. The sequences come from PBMCs from blood, collected 40 to 50 days after vaccination. The clonotype comes from a man between 45 and 60 years old who received an inactivated influenza vaccine. Here the CDR3 DNA reads TGCAGTGCTGCGGGGGGTAGCTACGAGCAGTACTTC. It specifies CSAAGGSYEQYF.